The 32 T cell receptor beta chains below were found in one sample sequenced in a study of shared clonotypes between healthy human individuals. Clones were read by immunoSEQ multiplex PCR, and TCRdb kept only the in-frame ones, dropping some. The profile shows around 500,000 clones, about 72% of them singletons. The specimen sequenced was PBMCs. These receptors were taken from a woman between 40 and 55 years old in good health. Some clones in this sample may be carry-over from other donors' samples.

The chain couples TRBV4-3 to TRBJ1-5, with unresolved D. The germline gives CDR1 LGHNA, CDR2 YSLEER. V dropped 1 base and J dropped 0 bases, with 10 bases sitting between them. There are 16 residues in the CDR3. CDR3 sequence: CASSQGYGYSNQPQHF. The DNA of the CDR3 is TGCGCCAGCAGCCAAGGTTACGGGTATAGCAATCAGCCCCAGCATTTT.

As concerns this clone: A read error may explain this, as a much larger clone is one base away. Other DNA sequences in this sample translate to the same CDR3. The chain uses TRBV7-9 and TRBJ1-5, with D uncertain. The CDR3 runs 12 residues. Germline values: CDR1 SEHNR, CDR2 FQNEAQ (reference sequence). The CDR3 loop is CASNIDNQPQHF. DNA for the CDR3: TGTGCCAGCAACATCGACAATCAACCCCAGCATTTT.

The chain joins TRBV4-2 to TRBJ2-7; a possible D gene is TRBD1 (5 bases). The CDR3 has 15 amino acids. V was pared by 3 bases and J by 0 bases, with 12 bases between. CDR1 is LGHNA, CDR2 YNFKEQ, per germline. The CDR3 spells CASSQETATSYEQYF. The CDR3 region has the DNA TGTGCCAGCAGCCAGGAGACAGCGACCTCCTACGAGCAGTACTTC.

This chain uses TRBV5-1 with TRBJ1-1; D is ambiguous. The CDR3 contains 14 residues. Trimming removed 0 bases from V and 1 base from J, with 7 bases in between. The germline V gene encodes CDR1 SGHRS and CDR2 YFSETQ. CDR3 sequence reads: CASSLVGRNTEAFF. The CDR3 coding sequence is TGCGCCAGCAGCTTGGTGGGGAGGAACACTGAAGCTTTCTTT.

V and J are TRBV6-5 and TRBJ1-1, with TRBD1 matching 9 bases. Germline CDR1 reads MNHEY; CDR2 reads SVGAGI. V lost 6 bases, J lost 5 bases, and 10 bases stayed unmatched. The CDR3 has 15 amino acids. The CDR3 protein is CASSHNRGLGTEAFF. DNA of the CDR3: TGTGCCAGCAGCCACAACAGGGGGCTCGGGACTGAAGCTTTCTTT.

This chain links TRBV6-5 with TRBJ2-1; D might be TRBD1 (7 bases). The germline V and J ends were trimmed by 8 bases and 7 bases, with 18 bases remaining between them. This CDR3 has 14 residues. From germline, CDR1 is MNHEY and CDR2 SVGAGI. CDR3 bases: TGTGCCAGCGGGTCAGGGGGGCTTGTAAATGAGCAGTTCTTC. Its protein is CASGSGGLVNEQFF.

The V gene is TRBV2, the J gene TRBJ1-6; D not resolved. The CDR3 totals 16 residues. Deletions cut 8 bases from V and 13 bases from J, with 27 bases between. Germline CDR1 reads SNHLY; CDR2 reads FYNNEI. CDR3 sequence: CASYLLGGLEMSPLHF. The CDR3 DNA reads TGTGCCAGCTACCTCCTGGGAGGGCTAGAAATGAGTCCCCTCCACTTT. The full variable domain, its missing parts supplied by reference TRBV2 and TRBJ1-6, is EPEVTQTPSHQVTQMGQEVILRCVPISNHLYFYWYRQILGQKVEFLVSFYNNEISEKSEIFDDQFSVERPDGSNFTLKIRSTKLEDSAMYFCASYLLGGLEMSPLHFGNGTRLTVT.

This clone showed up many times. The rearrangement links TRBV4-1 to TRBJ2-2, with 12 bases fitting TRBD2. The CDR3 has 17 residues. Trimming removed 4 bases from V and 1 base from J; junction bases left unmatched: 4. Germline CDR1 and CDR2: MGHRA and YSYEKL. The CDR3 spells CASSPLTSGRNTGELFF. The CDR3 DNA follows: TGCGCCAGCAGCCCCCTGACTAGCGGGAGGAACACCGGGGAGCTGTTTTTT.

This chain uses TRBV5-4 with TRBJ2-2; D is ambiguous. Per germline, CDR1 SGHNT and CDR2 YYREEE (reference sequence). This CDR3 spans 13 amino acids. V was pared by 4 bases and J by 6 bases, with 10 bases between. The CDR3 DNA follows: TGTGCCAGCAGCACCTCAAACCCCGGGGAGCTGTTTTTT. It codes for CASSTSNPGELFF.

V usage is TRBV2 and J usage is TRBJ2-7; 8 nucleotides line up with TRBD2. The CDR3 has 15 residues. Germline CDR1 and CDR2: SNHLY and FYNNEI. Trimming at V came to 7 bases and at J to 7 bases, leaving 15 bases not matched to a gene. DNA of the CDR3: TGTGCCAGCACACTCCAGACGGGCCGGGGGGGTGAGCAGTACTTC. Amino acid sequence: CASTLQTGRGGEQYF. Full variable domain (remainder filled in from reference TRBV2 and TRBJ2-7): EPEVTQTPSHQVTQMGQEVILRCVPISNHLYFYWYRQILGQKVEFLVSFYNNEISEKSEIFDDQFSVERPDGSNFTLKIRSTKLEDSAMYFCASTLQTGRGGEQYFGPGTRLTVT.

In DNA form, the CDR3 reads TGTGCCAGCAGGGGCTTGCCAGAGAACACTGAAGCTTTCTTT. The encoded protein is CASRGLPENTEAFF. The chain recombines TRBV6-1 with TRBJ1-1; no clear D. This CDR3 comprises 14 residues. CDR1 and CDR2 (germline): MNHNS, SASEGT. V was cut by 6 bases and J by 1 base, with 12 bases left in between.

The CDR3 sequence: CASSNGPKLVPSTDTQYF. Here the CDR3 DNA reads TGTGCCAGCAGCAACGGTCCCAAGCTAGTGCCTAGCACAGATACGCAGTATTTT. The rearrangement joins TRBV21-1 to TRBJ2-3; the DNA was not compared with TRBD2, the D call given in the table. TRBV21-1 is listed as a pseudogene. The CDR3 is made up of 18 amino acids.

The gene calls are TRBV18 and TRBJ2-7; no reliable D call. The V and J ends lost 3 bases and 7 bases respectively, with 13 bases between them. Germline CDR1 KGHSH, CDR2 LQKENI. The length of the CDR3 is 13 residues. The CDR3, as DNA: TGTGCCAGCTCACCGGAAGTCTCACCTGAGCAGTACTTC. As protein: CASSPEVSPEQYF.

This chain connects TRBV10-3 to TRBJ2-2, with 13 bases identical to TRBD2. Trimming removed 6 bases from V and 5 bases from J; junction bases left unmatched: 9. Germline V gene sequence: CDR1 ENHRY, CDR2 SYGVKD. The CDR3 contains 17 residues. The CDR3 DNA reads TGTGCCATCAGCCACGGGACTAGCGGGAAGGGAACCGGGGAGCTGTTTTTT. The encoded protein is CAISHGTSGKGTGELFF.

The V and J genes are TRBV7-9 and TRBJ2-3; D perhaps matches TRBD1 (6 bases). The CDR3 totals 14 residues. Germline values: CDR1 SEHNR, CDR2 FQNEAQ (reference sequence). V lost 0 bases to trimming and J lost 4 bases, with 8 bases between them. The CDR3 reads CASSLASGADTQYF. The CDR3 nucleotides read TGTGCCAGCAGCTTAGCATCAGGGGCAGATACGCAGTATTTT.

This chain uses TRBV15 with TRBJ2-2; 7 bases align to TRBD2. Germline V gives CDR1 LNHNV, CDR2 YYDKDF (reference sequence). This CDR3 spans 15 amino acids. J lost 5 bases, V lost 0 bases, and 3 bases had no gene match. The CDR3 reads CATSRDEGLTGELFF. CDR3 nucleotides: TGTGCCACCAGCAGAGATGAGGGACTAACCGGGGAGCTGTTTTTT.

The chain links TRBV19 to TRBJ2-3; TRBD1 is a possible D gene (5 bases). V was shortened by 5 bases and J by 5 bases, with 23 bases between the two germline ends. The CDR3 is 17 amino acids. CDR1 is LNHDA and CDR2 is SQIVND in the germline V gene (reference sequence). This CDR3 is CASSLPGRVKSLDTQYF. CDR3 nucleotides: TGTGCCAGTAGTCTCCCGGGCAGGGTGAAGAGCTTAGATACGCAGTATTTT.

This clone appeared once. The chain has TRBV7-9 and TRBJ2-1; D may be TRBD2 (6 bases). The V end was cut by 4 bases, the J end by 0 bases, with 19 bases between. From germline, CDR1 is SEHNR and CDR2 FQNEAQ (reference sequence). The CDR3 runs to 18 residues. The CDR3 DNA sequence: TGTGCCAGCAGCTCCCCCAGGAGGACGGGGGACTCCTACAATGAGCAGTTCTTC. It yields the protein CASSSPRRTGDSYNEQFF. Full variable domain (remainder filled in from reference TRBV7-9 and TRBJ2-1): DTGVSQNPRHKITKRGQNVTFRCDPISEHNRLYWYRQTLGQGPEFLTYFQNEAQLEKSRLLSDRFSAERPKGSFSTLEIQRTEQGDSAMYLCASSSPRRTGDSYNEQFFGPGTRLTVL.

On this clone itself: Other DNA sequences from this sample encode an identical CDR3 as well. The J gene is TRBJ2-7, the V gene TRBV4-1; D remains ambiguous. The CDR3 totals 13 residues. Germline V CDR1 and CDR2: MGHRA, YSYEKL. Trimming stripped 1 base from V and 3 bases from J, with 7 bases between. CDR3 sequence reads: CASSQGDNYEQYF. DNA for the CDR3: TGCGCCAGCAGCCAAGGAGACAACTACGAGCAGTACTTC.

This chain uses TRBV11-2 with TRBJ1-3, with TRBD1 as a possible D gene (5 bases). CDR1 is SGHAT, CDR2 FQNNGV, per germline. Trimming shortened V by 5 bases and J by 0 bases, and 8 bases separated the two germline ends. This CDR3 has 14 residues. CDR3 sequence: CASSLGTSGNTIYF. DNA for the CDR3: TGTGCCAGCAGCCTCGGGACCTCTGGAAACACCATATATTTT.

The chain is built from TRBV29-1 and TRBJ2-5; weak D call: TRBD1 (6 bases). CDR3 length: 14 residues. Germline CDR1 is SQVTM and CDR2 is ANQGSEA. The V end lost 0 bases, the J end lost 4 bases, and 12 bases lay between the germline ends. The CDR3 nucleotides read TGCAGCGTTGAAGATACAGGGAATGTAGAGACCCAGTACTTC. This sequence encodes CSVEDTGNVETQYF.

The count of this clone is one. The rearrangement links TRBV19 to TRBJ1-5; D might be TRBD1 (6 bases). The germline V and J ends were trimmed by 6 bases and 3 bases, with 12 bases remaining between them. The CDR3 consists of 14 residues. Per germline, CDR1 LNHDA and CDR2 SQIVND (reference sequence). The CDR3 is CASRKTGYNQPQHF. For the CDR3, the DNA is TGTGCCAGTAGGAAAACAGGGTACAATCAGCCCCAGCATTTT.

V and J are TRBV5-6 and TRBJ1-3; no reliable D call. V lost 0 bases and J 3 bases, leaving 7 bases between the germline ends. The germline CDR1 and CDR2 sequences are SGHDT and YYEEEE. The CDR3 length is 14 residues. CDR3: CASSLVHGGNTIYF. The CDR3 DNA is TGTGCCAGCAGCTTGGTCCACGGTGGAAACACCATATATTTT.

This clone has a single count. This chain links TRBV5-1 with TRBJ2-3; 13 nucleotides align to TRBD2. Per germline, CDR1 SGHRS and CDR2 YFSETQ. This CDR3 region has 18 residues. The V and J ends lost 5 bases and 3 bases, in that order; junction bases with no gene match: 12. CDR3 region: CASRSGTSGTVGTDTQYF. CDR3 nucleotide sequence: TGCGCCAGCAGATCGGGGACTAGCGGGACGGTTGGGACAGATACGCAGTATTTT.

This chain joins TRBV28 and TRBJ2-7; D could derive from TRBD1 or TRBD2 (5 bases each). Germline loops: CDR1 MDHEN, CDR2 SYDVKM. V gave up 6 bases and J gave up 3 bases, with 15 bases separating them. The CDR3 spans 14 residues. CDR3 amino acids: CASRHRDAIYEQYF. In DNA, the CDR3 is TGTGCCAGCAGACACCGGGACGCTATCTACGAGCAGTACTTC.

The V call is TRBV4-2, the J call TRBJ2-1, with D possibly matching TRBD2 (6 bases). This CDR3 contains 16 residues. V dropped 0 bases and J dropped 0 bases, with 9 bases sitting between them. Germline assignment: CDR1 LGHNA and CDR2 YNFKEQ. The CDR3 region has the DNA TGTGCCAGCAGCCAAGAAGGCGGGAACTCCTACAATGAGCAGTTCTTC. It yields the protein CASSQEGGNSYNEQFF.

This clone was seen once. The chain couples TRBV30 to TRBJ1-6, with D unresolved. This CDR3 spans 15 amino acids. Trimming pared 1 base from V and 4 bases from J, leaving 11 bases between. Germline loops: CDR1 GTSNPN, CDR2 SVGIG (reference sequence). In DNA, the CDR3 is TGTGCCTGGAGTGGCCGGGTTAAATATAATTCACCCCTCCACTTT. It is translated as CAWSGRVKYNSPLHF.

The chain links TRBV11-1 to TRBJ2-5, with a tentative D call TRBD2 (7 bases). The CDR3 sequence is 16 residues long. Trimming removed 3 bases at V and 4 bases at J, with 18 bases between. Germline CDR1 and CDR2: SGHAT and FQDESV (reference sequence). CDR3 sequence reads: CASSLGGAGSTETQYF. The CDR3 bases are TGTGCCAGCAGCTTGGGGGGGGCCGGGAGTACAGAGACCCAGTACTTC.

To note about this clone: A much larger clone differs by one base, so this may be a read error. Within the sample, other DNA sequences also encode this same CDR3. The chain is built from TRBV10-3 and TRBJ1-6, with a tentative D call TRBD1 (5 bases). Germline V gene data show CDR1 as ENHRY and CDR2 as SYGVKD. There are 16 residues in the CDR3. The CDR3 is CAISELGQSGNSPLHF. In DNA, the CDR3 is TGTGCCATCAGTGAGTTGGGGCAGTCCGGTAATTCGCCCCTCCACTTT.

In its sample, this clone was seen many times. J is TRBJ1-3 and V is TRBV10-1; D gene ambiguous. Germline V gene lookup returns CDR1 WNHNN and CDR2 SYGVQD (reference sequence). With 10 bases removed from V and 4 bases from J, the gap between germline ends came to 17 bases. The CDR3 runs to 14 residues. This CDR3 is CATAPSSAGNTIYF. The CDR3 DNA is TGCGCCACCGCACCTTCATCGGCAGGAAACACCATATATTTT.

The chain links TRBV19 to TRBJ2-7, with D maybe TRBD1 (5 bases). Trimming cost V 3 bases and J 3 bases, with 9 bases left between them. Germline V gene sequence: CDR1 LNHDA, CDR2 SQIVND (reference sequence). The CDR3 extends over 13 amino acids. DNA for the CDR3: TGTGCCAGTAGTATTGCTACAGGCTACGAGCAGTACTTC. It translates to CASSIATGYEQYF.

The chain employs TRBV7-9 and TRBJ2-5; 8 bases are a match to TRBD2. J lost 5 bases, V lost 0 bases, and 2 bases had no gene match. The CDR3 sequence is 14 residues long. From germline, CDR1 is SEHNR and CDR2 FQNEAQ (reference sequence). CDR3 in DNA: TGTGCCAGCAGCTTAGCTCTAGCGGGTGAGACCCAGTACTTC. The encoded protein is CASSLALAGETQYF. Looking up the rest from reference TRBV7-9 and TRBJ2-5 gives the full variable domain: DTGVSQNPRHKITKRGQNVTFRCDPISEHNRLYWYRQTLGQGPEFLTYFQNEAQLEKSRLLSDRFSAERPKGSFSTLEIQRTEQGDSAMYLCASSLALAGETQYFGPGTRLLVL.